This T cell receptor beta chain was retrieved from a study of early T cells in non-severe SARS-CoV-2 infection (dated by TCRdb to the early 2020s). Study-level background: TCR sequencing used bulk RNA from unsorted whole blood, so alpha and beta chains could not be paired. What the authors observed across the whole study: VDJdb matching was skewed toward anti-spike CD8 responses and likely underestimated virus-specific expansions by missing private and CD4 specificities.

A case-control design nested within a healthcare worker cohort in London, UK, was used, with weekly nasopharyngeal swab PCR tests and blood sampling performed. Healthcare workers were recruited during the week of the UK lockdown, between 23 and 31 March 2020, and followed weekly for up to roughly 15 weeks. This clonotype was observed many times. There is no known antigen for this receptor. No base-level quality is on record; no much larger clone is a single base apart. The library was produced with 5' RACE. Sequencing relied on a NextSeq 500. Unique molecular identifiers were attached to individual cDNA molecules in the TCR library protocol so that sequencing error and PCR bias could be corrected. Both TCR alpha and beta chains were sequenced, and tight co-correlation was observed between alpha and beta sequence abundances in each sample. Per the source publication's procedure: Decombinator V4 was used to annotate TCR sequences for V gene, J gene and CDR3. TCRs were defined as expanded if a significant change between any two time points was detected under a Poisson model with p below 0.0001. TCR abundances were normalised to the total number of TCRs sequenced per sample and expressed as counts per million. MAIT TCRs were defined by TRAV1-2 paired with TRAJ12, TRAJ20 or TRAJ33, and iNKT TCRs by TRAV10 paired with TRAJ18. VDJdb, accessed 1 November 2021, was searched for CMV, EBV and SARS-CoV-2 annotated TCRs, with TCRs annotated for multiple antigens excluded. Using fastp trimming at Q25 and MiXCR clonotype assembly, TCRdb reanalyzed the public sequencing data and kept in-frame beta chains. Each entry merges the rows of one CDR3 protein and shows their most common DNA and genes. V and J calls and clone size were set by TCRdb, not the authors. This sample lists under 60,000 distinct CDR3 sequences; roughly 5.3% were detected once. The ten largest account for 4.5% of the sample.

The germline V gene encodes CDR1 GTSNPN and CDR2 SVGIG (reference sequence). After removal of 0 bases from V and 2 bases from J, the junction retains 6 bases not matched to a gene. The CDR3 starts with the cysteine, ends with the phenylalanine, and has 16 residues. Solely the CDR3 DNA is kept, with 48 bases framed from the first base. This receptor was taken from an adult who was a healthcare worker with PCR-confirmed SARS-CoV-2 infection or an uninfected control (not recorded which). The rearranged segments are TRBV30 and TRBJ2-2; 7 middle bases align to TRBD1. Specimen: whole blood. The CDR3 protein: CAWSVWAGGNTGELFF. The sequenced DNA: TGTGCCTGGAGTGTATGGGCAGGGGGTAACACCGGGGAGCTGTTTTTT. Joined to the reference TRBV30 and TRBJ2-2 proteins, this CDR3 gives the full variable domain: SQTIHQWPATLVQPVGSPLSLECTVEGTSNPNLYWYRQAAGRGLQLLFYSVGIGQISSEVPQNLSASRPQDRQFILSSKKLLLSDSGFYLCAWSVWAGGNTGELFFGEGSRLTVL.